The 25 T cell receptor beta chains reported below all come from one sample, sequenced in a study of T-cell reconstitution after alpha-beta-depleted transplantation in children. This sample's TCRbeta library carried unique molecular identifier barcodes. A single record per CDR3 protein comes from TCRdb applying MiXCR to the PCR reads. The sample lists around 450,000 distinct CDR3 sequences; around 15% were seen once. Sequences were derived from PBMCs, mostly from graft donor cells, sampled 360 days after TCRalphabeta/CD19-depleted stem cell transplant. The origin of the receptors is a boy younger than two who had a stem cell transplant for Wiskott-Aldrich syndrome, so the T cells may come from the graft donor.

The V call is TRBV2, the J call TRBJ2-7, with TRBD2 identical over 7 bases. This CDR3 comprises 15 residues. V lost 1 base to trimming and J lost 2 bases; unmatched junction nucleotides: 5. The germline CDR1 and CDR2 sequences are SNHLY and FYNNEI. The CDR3 region is CASSEESGGPYEQYF. In nucleotides, the CDR3 is TGTGCCAGCAGTGAAGAATCGGGAGGACCCTACGAGCAGTACTTC.

The V gene is TRBV7-2, the J gene TRBJ2-1; 7 bases agree with TRBD2. The CDR3 totals 16 residues. Germline CDR1 SGHTA, CDR2 FQGNSA. V trimming: 5 bases; J trimming: 1 base; junction bases outside the gene matches: 8. CDR3 in amino acids: CASSQIAGISYNEQFF. CDR3 in DNA: TGTGCCAGCAGCCAAATAGCGGGCATATCCTACAATGAGCAGTTCTTC.

V usage is TRBV5-1 and J usage is TRBJ2-3; D call uncertain. V lost 1 base, J lost 6 bases, and 15 bases lay in between. From germline, CDR1 is SGHRS and CDR2 YFSETQ. The CDR3 totals 15 residues. The CDR3 loop reads CASSLNSPRIDTQYF. The CDR3 DNA reads as TGCGCCAGCAGCTTGAATTCACCGAGGATCGATACGCAGTATTTT.

Ten or more counts support this clonotype. This chain connects TRBV7-7 to TRBJ2-1; no firm D call. The V and J ends lost 3 bases and 8 bases respectively, with 11 bases between them. This CDR3 has 13 residues. CDR1 is SSHAT, CDR2 FNYEAQ, per germline (reference sequence). The CDR3 here is CASSFGNRDEQFF. CDR3 nucleotide sequence: TGTGCCAGCAGCTTCGGCAACCGGGATGAGCAGTTCTTC. Using reference TRBV7-7 and TRBJ2-1 for the parts outside the CDR3, the full variable domain is GAGVSQSPRYKVTKRGQDVTLRCDPISSHATLYWYQQALGQGPEFLTYFNYEAQPDKSGLPSDRFSAERPEGSISTLTIQRTEQRDSAMYRCASSFGNRDEQFFGPGTRLTVL.

CDR3 loop: CATSGTRAGPYNEQFF. The DNA of the CDR3 is TGTGCCACCAGTGGTACTCGAGCGGGGCCCTACAATGAGCAGTTCTTC. The V call is TRBV24-1, the J call TRBJ2-1; 7 nucleotides line up with TRBD2. This CDR3 region has 16 residues. Germline-derived CDR1 and CDR2 are KGHDR and SFDVKD. V trimming: 5 bases; J trimming: 2 bases; junction bases outside the gene matches: 8.

This clonotype has more than one count but fewer than ten. The CDR3 reads CSTSRLRRLQETQYF. The DNA of the CDR3 is TGCAGTACTTCCCGCCTGCGTCGGCTACAAGAGACCCAGTACTTC. The chain employs TRBV20-1 and TRBJ2-5; unclear D gene. V lost 8 bases, J lost 2 bases, and 21 bases lay in between. This CDR3 region has 15 residues. Germline V CDR1 and CDR2: DFQATT, SNEGSKA (reference sequence).

The rearrangement links TRBV12-3 or TRBV12-4 to TRBJ2-5; D perhaps matches TRBD1 (5 bases). CDR3 length equals 13 residues. Trimming removed 6 bases from V and 6 bases from J, with 14 bases in between. The DNA for the CDR3 is TGTGCCAGCAGACCGACAGCGTCTAAGACCCAGTACTTC. Its protein is CASRPTASKTQYF.

There are many counts of this clonotype. The chain recombines TRBV5-6 with TRBJ2-3; D uncertain. V dropped 1 base and J dropped 2 bases, with 8 bases sitting between them. From germline, CDR1 is SGHDT and CDR2 YYEEEE. The CDR3 has 14 residues. CDR3 amino acids: CASSLPLLTDTQYF. Here the CDR3 DNA reads TGTGCCAGCAGCTTGCCTCTTCTCACAGATACGCAGTATTTT.

The V call is TRBV7-2, the J call TRBJ1-5, with 7 bases identical to TRBD1. The V and J ends lost 1 base and 3 bases, in that order; junction bases with no gene match: 6. Per germline, CDR1 SGHTA and CDR2 FQGNSA. This CDR3 has 16 amino acids. The CDR3 region is CASSLEPGQINQPQHF. In DNA form, the CDR3 reads TGTGCCAGCAGCTTAGAGCCGGGACAGATCAATCAGCCCCAGCATTTT. Drawing the rest from reference TRBV7-2 and TRBJ1-5, the complete variable domain is GAGVSQSPSNKVTEKGKDVELRCDPISGHTALYWYRQSLGQGLEFLIYFQGNSAPDKSGLPSDRFSAERTGGSVSTLTIQRTQQEDSAVYLCASSLEPGQINQPQHFGDGTRLSIL.

This clonotype was found a few times. The chain has TRBV28 and TRBJ1-1, with D perhaps TRBD1 (5 bases). Germline V gives CDR1 MDHEN, CDR2 SYDVKM. Trimming removed 5 bases from V and 5 bases from J, with 12 bases in between. The CDR3 has 13 amino acids. Here the CDR3 reads CASSRPGGTEAFF. The CDR3 bases are TGTGCCAGCAGTCGACCTGGGGGGACTGAAGCTTTCTTT.

The chain couples TRBV5-1 to TRBJ2-2; unclear D gene. Deletions cut 2 bases from V and 4 bases from J, with 6 bases between. This CDR3 has 13 residues. Germline lookup yields CDR1 SGHRS and CDR2 YFSETQ. The CDR3 loop reads CASSFYRTGELFF. The CDR3 nucleotides are TGCGCCAGCAGCTTCTACCGCACCGGGGAGCTGTTTTTT.

The chain carries TRBV15 and TRBJ2-5, with 8 bases that match TRBD1. Germline values: CDR1 LNHNV, CDR2 YYDKDF (reference sequence). This CDR3 region has 14 residues. The V and J ends lost 0 bases and 5 bases, in that order; junction bases with no gene match: 2. The CDR3 reads CATSREYRGETQYF. As DNA, the CDR3 is TGTGCCACCAGCAGAGAATACAGGGGGGAGACCCAGTACTTC. Variable domain in full (rest from reference TRBV15 and TRBJ2-5): DAMVIQNPRYQVTQFGKPVTLSCSQTLNHNVMYWYQQKSSQAPKLLFHYYDKDFNNEADTPDNFQSRRPNTSFCFLDIRSPGLGDTAMYLCATSREYRGETQYFGPGTRLLVL.

This clonotype showed up just a few times. The chain links TRBV4-3 to TRBJ2-1; perhaps TRBD1 as D (5 bases). The V end was cut by 2 bases, the J end by 6 bases, with 5 bases between. From germline, CDR1 is LGHNA and CDR2 YSLEER. The CDR3 has 12 amino acids. CDR3 residues: CASSQRGNEQFF. The CDR3 nucleotides are TGCGCCAGCAGCCAAAGGGGCAATGAGCAGTTCTTC.

The V call is TRBV2, the J call TRBJ2-1; 8 nucleotides line up with TRBD2. Per germline, CDR1 SNHLY and CDR2 FYNNEI. The length of the CDR3 is 16 residues. V shed 6 bases, J shed 0 bases, and the junction held 7 bases outside the gene matches. The CDR3 protein is CASRVLAASSYNEQFF. DNA for the CDR3: TGTGCCAGCAGGGTACTAGCGGCCAGCTCCTACAATGAGCAGTTCTTC.

The genes are TRBV28 and TRBJ2-1, with 13 positions matching TRBD2. The CDR3 is 16 amino acids. Germline V gene lookup returns CDR1 MDHEN and CDR2 SYDVKM. Trimming cost V 2 bases and J 6 bases; bases outside gene matches: 4. CDR3: CASSLRGLAGVNEQFF. The CDR3 region has the DNA TGTGCCAGCAGTTTACGAGGACTAGCGGGGGTCAATGAGCAGTTCTTC.

The rearrangement joins TRBV7-8 to TRBJ2-1; unclear D gene. Between the trimmed V and J ends, which lost 4 bases and 4 bases, there was a span of 26 bases. The CDR3 loop spans 19 amino acids. Germline V gene sequence: CDR1 SGHVS, CDR2 FQNEAQ. The CDR3 nucleotides read TGTGCCAGCAGCTACCCTGGGCACCCTTCTCTAGACATATACAATGAGCAGTTCTTC. This encodes CASSYPGHPSLDIYNEQFF.

This clonotype has more than one count but fewer than ten. The chain recombines TRBV2 with TRBJ2-1, with unresolved D. Germline V gene data show CDR1 as SNHLY and CDR2 as FYNNEI. This CDR3 has 14 amino acids. Trimming removed 8 bases from V and 3 bases from J, with 14 bases in between. CDR3 bases: TGTGCCAGCGGCCAGCAATCGTTCTACAATGAGCAGTTCTTC. This gives the protein CASGQQSFYNEQFF.

This chain joins TRBV5-5 and TRBJ2-1, with D possibly being TRBD1 (6 bases). Germline V gene sequence: CDR1 SGHKS, CDR2 YYEKEE (reference sequence). There are 15 residues in the CDR3. Between the trimmed V and J ends, which lost 2 bases and 2 bases, there was a span of 11 bases. DNA for the CDR3: TGTGCCAGCAGCTTTTTATGGACAGCCTACAATGAGCAGTTCTTC. This gives the protein CASSFLWTAYNEQFF.

This clonotype was picked up many times. J is TRBJ2-7 and V is TRBV18; no firm D call. Germline V CDR1 and CDR2: KGHSH, LQKENI. The CDR3 covers 12 residues. Trimming took 2 bases from V and 0 from J, leaving 2 bases between them. Here the CDR3 DNA reads TGTGCCAGCTCACCAAACTCCTACGAGCAGTACTTC. It encodes CASSPNSYEQYF.

This clonotype came up a few times. The genes are TRBV4-1 and TRBJ2-2; TRBD1 matches 12 bases. CDR3 size: 16 residues. Germline values: CDR1 MGHRA, CDR2 YSYEKL. V lost 1 base to trimming and J lost 7 bases; unmatched junction nucleotides: 4. Written as DNA, the CDR3 is TGCGCCAGCAGCCAAGGGGGACAGGGGGCAGGCGGGGAGCTGTTTTTT. Its translation: CASSQGGQGAGGELFF.

The chain couples TRBV29-1 to TRBJ1-1, with D possibly matching TRBD1 (5 bases). Germline V gene data show CDR1 as SQVTM and CDR2 as ANQGSEA. Trimming took 6 bases from V and 0 from J, leaving 17 bases between them. This CDR3 has 15 residues. The chain's CDR3 is CSVRYRPTMNTEAFF. CDR3 in DNA: TGCAGCGTGAGATACAGGCCCACCATGAACACTGAAGCTTTCTTT.

The gene calls are TRBV5-1 and TRBJ2-7; D is possibly TRBD1 (5 bases). Trimming pared 1 base from V and 6 bases from J, leaving 14 bases between. Germline assignment: CDR1 SGHRS and CDR2 YFSETQ. The CDR3 has 14 amino acids. In DNA form, the CDR3 reads TGCGCCAGCAGCTTGTTTGTGGCAGGGCGCGAGCAGTACTTC. Encoded protein: CASSLFVAGREQYF.

The table lists this clonotype with a few counts. The chain joins TRBV20-1 to TRBJ2-3, with 7 nucleotides matching TRBD1. The CDR3 has 15 residues. V shed 1 base and J 3 bases; nucleotides not matched to a gene: 7. CDR1 is DFQATT, CDR2 SNEGSKA, per germline (reference sequence). The DNA for the CDR3 is TGCAGTGCTAGAGCCCAGGGGGATCTGACAGATACGCAGTATTTT. Its protein is CSARAQGDLTDTQYF.

The V call is TRBV18, the J call TRBJ2-3; TRBD2 agrees at 7 bases. V lost 2 bases to trimming and J lost 4 bases; unmatched junction nucleotides: 12. The CDR3 is 17 amino acids. Looked up from germline, CDR1 is KGHSH and CDR2 is LQKENI. CDR3 amino acids: CASSPILSSGKSDTQYF. The CDR3, as DNA: TGTGCCAGCTCACCAATCTTGTCTAGCGGAAAATCAGATACGCAGTATTTT.

This rearrangement joins TRBV29-1 to TRBJ2-1; the D is unclear. The CDR3 extends over 12 amino acids. V lost 8 bases to trimming and J lost 4 bases, with 12 bases between them. Germline V lookup: CDR1 SQVTM, CDR2 ANQGSEA. CDR3 nucleotide sequence: TGCAGCTATAGGTGGGGTTACAATGAGCAGTTCTTC. Its translation is CSYRWGYNEQFF.